Described below is a single TCR beta chain sequence and its context. These data belong to a study of blood T cell repertoires in COVID-19. On the study more broadly: The analysed material was cDNA or gDNA that came from T cells, B-cell-depleted T cells, or PBMCs.

The table came from immunoSEQ multiplex PCR; TCRdb's copy has only in-frame clones and leaves some out. Of under 400,000 clones in the sample, 88% are singletons; the top ten hold about 1.5%. The Seattle patients, enrolled during active infection, were followed longitudinally. Germline CDR1 reads KGHSH; CDR2 reads LQKENI. J lost 2 bases, V lost 1 base, and 14 bases had no gene match. The CDR3 extends over 19 amino acids. The clonotype was recovered from a woman aged 25-40 years with COVID-19, enrolled during active disease. The gene calls are TRBV18 and TRBJ1-1; 9 nucleotides align to TRBD1. The specimen was peripheral blood. CDR3 nucleotides: TGTGCCAGCTCACCACTCGGGACAGGGTTTTCATTCTCAAACACTGAAGCTTTCTTT. Its protein product is CASSPLGTGFSFSNTEAFF.